One sample yielded the 8 T cell receptor beta chains listed below, sequenced in a study of blood T cell repertoires in COVID-19. Generated by immunoSEQ multiplex PCR, the TCRdb table keeps only in-frame clones and is missing some. The repertoire includes about 260,000 clones, 85% to 90% of them detected once, and about 5% sits in the top ten. Sequenced sample: peripheral blood. All receptors come from a woman in her sixties with COVID-19, enrolled during active disease.

The chain couples TRBV7-9 to TRBJ1-4; 8 nucleotides agree with TRBD1. With V trimmed by 5 bases and J by 6 bases, 11 bases remained unmatched. From germline, CDR1 is SEHNR and CDR2 FQNEAQ (reference sequence). The CDR3 length is 16 residues. DNA for the CDR3: TGTGCCAGCAGCCCCCAAGACAGGGGTGGGGATGAAAAACTGTTTTTT. As protein: CASSPQDRGGDEKLFF.

This clone was observed once. The V gene is TRBV6-1, the J gene TRBJ1-5; 7 bases align to TRBD1. There are 17 residues in the CDR3. The trim removed 3 bases at V and 8 bases at J, leaving 16 bases unmatched. Germline values: CDR1 MNHNS, CDR2 SASEGT. The CDR3 sequence is CASSDGAEGAAFKPQHF. CDR3 bases: TGTGCCAGCAGTGACGGGGCTGAGGGGGCCGCGTTTAAGCCCCAGCATTTT.

The chain couples TRBV7-8 to TRBJ1-6, with D maybe TRBD1 (5 bases). Trimming took off 7 bases at V and 5 bases at J, with 21 bases between the two ends. The CDR3 runs to 17 residues. The germline V gene has CDR1 SGHVS and CDR2 FQNEAQ. The CDR3 DNA sequence: TGTGCCAGCAACATTGACAGAGCCTTCTCTAATAATTCACCCCTCCACTTT. Its translation: CASNIDRAFSNNSPLHF.

The gene calls are TRBV4-3 and TRBJ2-2; 7 bases map to TRBD2. Germline V gene lookup returns CDR1 LGHNA and CDR2 YSLEER. The CDR3 is 14 residues long. The junction had 5 bases not matched to a gene; V was cut back by 4 bases and J by 6 bases. The CDR3 sequence is CASSREGRAGELFF. The CDR3 nucleotides read TGCGCCAGCAGCCGGGAGGGCAGGGCCGGGGAGCTGTTTTTT.

The genes are TRBV27 and TRBJ2-2, with D perhaps matching TRBD1 (6 bases). V lost 6 bases and J 6 bases, leaving 14 bases between the germline ends. CDR3 length: 14 residues. Germline assignment: CDR1 MNHEY and CDR2 SMNVEV (reference sequence). The CDR3 DNA sequence: TGTGCCAGCAGCTTTACAGGGCCCGCCGGGGAGCTGTTTTTT. Its translation is CASSFTGPAGELFF.

The chain couples TRBV29-1 to TRBJ2-6; D perhaps matches TRBD1 (7 bases). The CDR3 spans 15 residues. Trimming pared 3 bases from V and 2 bases from J, leaving 11 bases between. CDR1 is SQVTM, CDR2 ANQGSEA, per germline. The CDR3 protein is CSVDRGDTGANVLTF. The DNA for the CDR3 is TGCAGCGTTGACAGGGGGGACACTGGGGCCAACGTCCTGACTTTC.

The rearrangement links TRBV5-1 to TRBJ2-3; D uncertain. Germline loops: CDR1 SGHRS, CDR2 YFSETQ. This CDR3 region has 18 residues. Trimming took off 0 bases at V and 1 base at J, with 18 bases between the two ends. CDR3 nucleotides: TGCGCCAGCAGCTTGGATGGGCAAGTCGGTTGGGGCACAGATACGCAGTATTTT. Translation: CASSLDGQVGWGTDTQYF.

The chain is built from TRBV5-6 and TRBJ2-7, with 12 positions matching TRBD2. Germline values: CDR1 SGHDT, CDR2 YYEEEE. Germline trimming cut 4 bases from V and 0 bases from J; bases unmatched to any gene: 5. This CDR3 comprises 16 residues. CDR3 nucleotide sequence: TGTGCCAGCAGCCCTCTAGCGGGAGGGTACTCCTACGAGCAGTACTTC. Amino acids: CASSPLAGGYSYEQYF.